This T cell receptor (beta chain) was obtained from a study of early T cells in non-severe SARS-CoV-2 infection. One entry per CDR3 protein results from TCRdb running MiXCR on the 5' RACE reads. The data hold 65,000 to 90,000 distinct CDR3 sequences, with approximately 13% observed a single time. This clonotype was observed many times. Material: whole blood. The sequence derives from an adult who was a healthcare worker with PCR-confirmed SARS-CoV-2 infection or an uninfected control (not recorded which).

CDR3 residues: CASSLGSSRSEQFF. Here the CDR3 DNA reads TGTGCCAGCAGCTTGGGATCTAGCAGAAGTGAGCAGTTCTTC. The V call is TRBV5-4, the J call TRBJ2-1, with D possibly being TRBD2 (5 bases). The V gene's germline CDR1 is SGHNT and CDR2 YYREEE (reference sequence). Deletions cut 0 bases from V and 9 bases from J, with 13 bases between. The CDR3 length is 14 residues.